This TCR beta chain was captured in a study of T-cell memory formation after mild COVID-19. Study-level background: TCR clusters showed largely donor specificity.

This clonotype has just a few counts. 5'RACE with constant-segment primers yielded barcoded, UMI-tagged TCR alpha and TCR beta cDNA libraries. TCRdb passed the 5' RACE reads through MiXCR, listing each CDR3 protein once. The sample carries about 440,000 distinct CDR3 sequences, roughly 20% recorded once. This receptor was obtained from an adult woman who had mild COVID-19 (a few samples of this study predate the infection). Cell type and time point are not known. The sample was PBMCs or a T cell subset sorted from them (not recorded which).

Here the CDR3 reads CASSQGAYSYEQYF. The DNA of the CDR3 is TGTGCCAGCAGCCAGGGGGCCTACTCCTACGAGCAGTACTTC. The J gene is TRBJ2-7, the V gene TRBV3-1; weak D call: TRBD1 (6 bases). V gave up 3 bases and J gave up 0 bases, with 9 bases separating them. The V gene's germline CDR1 is LGHDT and CDR2 YNNKEL (reference sequence). CDR3 length: 14 residues.